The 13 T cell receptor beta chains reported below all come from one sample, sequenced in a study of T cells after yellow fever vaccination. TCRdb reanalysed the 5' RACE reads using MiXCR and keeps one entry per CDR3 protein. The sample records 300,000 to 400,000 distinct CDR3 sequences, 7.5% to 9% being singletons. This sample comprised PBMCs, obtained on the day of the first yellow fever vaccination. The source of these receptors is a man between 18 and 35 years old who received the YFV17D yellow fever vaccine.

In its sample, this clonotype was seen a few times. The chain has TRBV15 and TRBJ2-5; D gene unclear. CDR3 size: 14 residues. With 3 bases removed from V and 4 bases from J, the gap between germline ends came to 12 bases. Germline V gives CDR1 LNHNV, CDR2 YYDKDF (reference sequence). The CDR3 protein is CATSSGPAGETQYF. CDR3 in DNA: TGTGCCACCAGCAGTGGACCCGCCGGAGAGACCCAGTACTTC.

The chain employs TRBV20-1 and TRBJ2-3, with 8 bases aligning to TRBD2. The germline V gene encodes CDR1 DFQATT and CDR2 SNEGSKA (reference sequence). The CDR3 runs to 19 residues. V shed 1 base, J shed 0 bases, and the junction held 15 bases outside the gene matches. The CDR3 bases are TGCAGTGCTAGAGGAATCCCCGGGGGGGCCCTAGCTAGCACAGATACGCAGTATTTT. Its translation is CSARGIPGGALASTDTQYF.

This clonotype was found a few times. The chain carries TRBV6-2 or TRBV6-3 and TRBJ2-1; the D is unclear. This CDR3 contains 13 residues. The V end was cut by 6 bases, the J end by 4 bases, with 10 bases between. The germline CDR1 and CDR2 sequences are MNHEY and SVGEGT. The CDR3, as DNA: TGTGCCAGCAGCCGGGCCTCGTACAATGAGCAGTTCTTC. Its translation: CASSRASYNEQFF.

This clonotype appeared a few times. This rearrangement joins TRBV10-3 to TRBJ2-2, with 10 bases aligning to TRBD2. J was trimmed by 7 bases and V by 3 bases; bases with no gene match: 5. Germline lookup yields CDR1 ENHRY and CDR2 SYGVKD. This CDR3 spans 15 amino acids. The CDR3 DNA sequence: TGTGCCATCAGTGATTTAGCGGGGGGACACGGGGAGCTGTTTTTT. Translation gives CAISDLAGGHGELFF.

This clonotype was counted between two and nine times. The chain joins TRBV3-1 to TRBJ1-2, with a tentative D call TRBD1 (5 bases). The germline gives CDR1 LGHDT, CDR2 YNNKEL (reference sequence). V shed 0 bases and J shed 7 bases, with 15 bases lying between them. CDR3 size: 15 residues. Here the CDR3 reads CASSQDLGSGTGYTF. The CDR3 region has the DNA TGTGCCAGCAGCCAAGATCTGGGGTCAGGGACTGGCTACACCTTC.

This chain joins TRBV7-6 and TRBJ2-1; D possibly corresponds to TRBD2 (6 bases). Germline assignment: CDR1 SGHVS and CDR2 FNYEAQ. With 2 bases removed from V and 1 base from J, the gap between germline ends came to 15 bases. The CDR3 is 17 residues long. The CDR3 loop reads CASSLSFGGVSYNEQFF. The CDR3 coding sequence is TGTGCCAGCAGCTTATCTTTCGGCGGGGTATCCTACAATGAGCAGTTCTTC. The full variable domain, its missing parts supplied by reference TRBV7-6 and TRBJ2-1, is GAGVSQSPRYKVTKRGQDVALRCDPISGHVSLYWYRQALGQGPEFLTYFNYEAQQDKSGLPNDRFSAERPEGSISTLTIQRTEQRDSAMYRCASSLSFGGVSYNEQFFGPGTRLTVL.

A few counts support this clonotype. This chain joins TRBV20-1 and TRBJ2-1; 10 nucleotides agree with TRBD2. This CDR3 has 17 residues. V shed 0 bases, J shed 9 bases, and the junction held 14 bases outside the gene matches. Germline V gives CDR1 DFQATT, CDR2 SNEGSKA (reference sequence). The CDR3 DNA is TGCAGTGCTAGAGATCCCCGGAAAAGCGGGGGGGCTGGTGAGCAGTTCTTC. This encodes CSARDPRKSGGAGEQFF.

The CDR3, as DNA: TGTGCCAGCAGCAGGACAGGGACCGGGGCCAACGTCCTGACTTTC. This sequence encodes CASSRTGTGANVLTF. The chain links TRBV5-6 to TRBJ2-6, with 8 bases matching TRBD1. The CDR3 spans 15 residues. V shed 4 bases, J shed 4 bases, and the junction held 4 bases outside the gene matches. The germline V gene encodes CDR1 SGHDT and CDR2 YYEEEE. The complete variable domain, with remaining parts taken from reference TRBV5-6 and TRBJ2-6, reads DAGVTQSPTHLIKTRGQQVTLRCSPKSGHDTVSWYQQALGQGPQFIFQYYEEEERQRGNFPDRFSGHQFPNYSSELNVNALLLGDSALYLCASSRTGTGANVLTFGAGSRLTVL.

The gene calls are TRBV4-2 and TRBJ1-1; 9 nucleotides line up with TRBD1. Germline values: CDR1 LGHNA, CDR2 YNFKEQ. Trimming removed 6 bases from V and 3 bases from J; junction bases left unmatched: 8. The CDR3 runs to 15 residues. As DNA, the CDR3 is TGTGCCAGCAGATCACTCCGGGACAGGGACACTGAAGCTTTCTTT. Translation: CASRSLRDRDTEAFF.

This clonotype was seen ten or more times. The DNA of the CDR3 is TGTGCCACCAGCAGAGGTGGCGGGCGCAACACCGGGGAGCTGTTTTTT. It specifies CATSRGGGRNTGELFF. This sequence joins TRBV15 and TRBJ2-2; possible D gene TRBD2, 5 bases. There are 16 residues in the CDR3. CDR1 is LNHNV and CDR2 is YYDKDF in the germline V gene (reference sequence). Trimming removed 1 base at V and 2 bases at J, with 11 bases between.

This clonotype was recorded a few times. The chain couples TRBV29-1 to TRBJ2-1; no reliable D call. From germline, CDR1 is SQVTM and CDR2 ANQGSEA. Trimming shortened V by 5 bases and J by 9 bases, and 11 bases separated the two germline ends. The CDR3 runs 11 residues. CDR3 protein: CSVNPRGEQFF. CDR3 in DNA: TGCAGCGTTAATCCCCGCGGTGAGCAGTTCTTC.

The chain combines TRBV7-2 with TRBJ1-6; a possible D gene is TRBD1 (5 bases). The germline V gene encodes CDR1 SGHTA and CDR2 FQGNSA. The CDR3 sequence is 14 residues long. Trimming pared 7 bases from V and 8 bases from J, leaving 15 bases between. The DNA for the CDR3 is TGTGCCAGCACACCGGGGGGGGGAGATTCACCCCTCCACTTT. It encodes CASTPGGGDSPLHF.

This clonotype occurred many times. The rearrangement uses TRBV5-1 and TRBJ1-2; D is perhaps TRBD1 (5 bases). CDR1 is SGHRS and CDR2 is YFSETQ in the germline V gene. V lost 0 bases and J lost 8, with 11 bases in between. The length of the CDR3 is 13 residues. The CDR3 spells CASSLDGGQGYTF. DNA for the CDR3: TGCGCCAGCAGCTTGGATGGGGGTCAGGGCTACACCTTC.